Below, 22 T cell receptor beta chains from the same sample are listed, as sequenced in a study of shared clonotypes between healthy human individuals. Only in-frame clones appear in the TCRdb table, and some are missing; sequencing was by immunoSEQ multiplex PCR. The table lists about 1.5 million clones, approximately 98% of them singletons. The sample taken for sequencing was naive CD4+ T cells sorted from blood. Specified subset: CD45RA+ positively selected. The source is a man younger than 40 in good health.

The rearrangement joins TRBV27 to TRBJ2-7; 8 bases fit TRBD2. Losses at the gene ends were 4 bases for V and 5 bases for J; bases not matched to a gene: 7. Germline V gene sequence: CDR1 MNHEY, CDR2 SMNVEV (reference sequence). The CDR3 sequence is 14 residues long. In nucleotides, the CDR3 is TGTGCCAGCAGTTCGGGAGGGAGGTCGGACGAGCAGTACTTC. Translation gives CASSSGGRSDEQYF.

V and J are TRBV14 and TRBJ2-7; tentative D call: TRBD2 (6 bases). Germline V gene data show CDR1 as SGHDN and CDR2 as FVKESK. V was trimmed by 3 bases and J by 2 bases, leaving 14 bases between them. The CDR3 consists of 15 residues. CDR3 residues: CASSQTRTGAYEQYF. CDR3 bases: TGTGCCAGCAGCCAGACTAGGACCGGCGCCTACGAGCAGTACTTC.

The chain links TRBV19 to TRBJ1-4; D ambiguous. The CDR3 has 14 amino acids. The V end lost 10 bases, the J end lost 2 bases, and 14 bases lay between the germline ends. CDR1 and CDR2 from the germline V gene are LNHDA and SQIVND (reference sequence). In DNA form, the CDR3 reads TGTGCCACAACGCTAGGCGGCACTAATGAAAAACTGTTTTTT. This codes for CATTLGGTNEKLFF.

The chain carries TRBV7-2 and TRBJ2-5; D not resolved. This CDR3 spans 15 amino acids. Trimming took 2 bases from V and 3 from J, leaving 13 bases between them. Germline V gene sequence: CDR1 SGHTA, CDR2 FQGNSA. Here the CDR3 DNA reads TGTGCCAGCAGCTTACGGGTTGGGCGAAAAGAGACCCAGTACTTC. It yields the protein CASSLRVGRKETQYF.

This sequence joins TRBV18 and TRBJ2-7; TRBD2 is a possible D gene (5 bases). V lost 4 bases to trimming and J lost 4 bases, with 14 bases between them. This CDR3 spans 14 amino acids. Germline V gives CDR1 KGHSH, CDR2 LQKENI. The CDR3 DNA follows: TGTGCCAGCTCACTACAAAGAGGCGGGTACGAGCAGTACTTC. This gives the protein CASSLQRGGYEQYF.

With regard to this clone: In the same sample, other DNA sequences code for this CDR3. The chain is built from TRBV18 and TRBJ2-7; D is unclear. The CDR3 spans 12 residues. Trimming shortened V by 3 bases and J by 4 bases, and 7 bases separated the two germline ends. Germline values: CDR1 KGHSH, CDR2 LQKENI. CDR3 DNA sequence: TGTGCCAGCTCACCTAAGGCTTACGAGCAGTACTTC. Residues: CASSPKAYEQYF.

The CDR3 protein is CASSQGRGSYEQYF. The CDR3 region has the DNA TGTGCCAGCAGTCAGGGAAGGGGGTCCTACGAGCAGTACTTC. The J gene is TRBJ2-7, the V gene TRBV6-4, with TRBD1 as a possible D gene (6 bases). Trimming left V 5 bases short and J 1 base short, with 12 bases between. CDR3 size: 14 residues. Looked up from germline, CDR1 is MRHNA and CDR2 is SNTAGT.

The chain carries TRBV5-4 and TRBJ2-1; 7 nucleotides agree with TRBD1. J lost 3 bases, V lost 3 bases, and 6 bases had no gene match. The length of the CDR3 is 15 residues. Germline CDR1 SGHNT, CDR2 YYREEE (reference sequence). CDR3 in DNA: TGTGCCAGCAGCTCGGGGACAGCGGACTACAATGAGCAGTTCTTC. Translating gives CASSSGTADYNEQFF. Full variable domain (remainder filled in from reference TRBV5-4 and TRBJ2-1): ETGVTQSPTHLIKTRGQQVTLRCSSQSGHNTVSWYQQALGQGPQFIFQYYREEENGRGNFPPRFSGLQFPNYSSELNVNALELDDSALYLCASSSGTADYNEQFFGPGTRLTVL.

As for this clone: Other DNA sequences from this sample encode an identical CDR3 as well. The chain recombines TRBV9 with TRBJ2-3; D might be TRBD1 (5 bases). Germline CDR1 SGDLS, CDR2 YYNGEE. The germline V and J ends were trimmed by 4 bases and 1 base, with 16 bases remaining between them. The CDR3 sequence is 16 residues long. Here the CDR3 reads CASSPRTGGGTDTQYF. The CDR3 DNA follows: TGTGCCAGCAGCCCACGAACAGGTGGCGGCACAGATACGCAGTATTTT.

This chain links TRBV6-6 with TRBJ2-3; D might be TRBD2 (6 bases). Per germline, CDR1 MNHNY and CDR2 SVGAGI (reference sequence). The CDR3 totals 14 residues. The V gene lost 4 bases and the J gene lost 4 bases, with 12 bases spanning the gap. The CDR3 DNA reads as TGTGCCAGCAGTTCCCGGGAGTTCGCAGATACGCAGTATTTT. This encodes CASSSREFADTQYF.

The chain has TRBV14 and TRBJ1-2; TRBD1 aligns across 8 bases. Trimming removed 5 bases from V and 4 bases from J; junction bases left unmatched: 3. The CDR3 runs to 13 residues. The germline V gene encodes CDR1 SGHDN and CDR2 FVKESK. The CDR3 nucleotides read TGTGCCAGCAGCACAGGGGGGATCTATGGCTACACCTTC. This codes for CASSTGGIYGYTF.

The chain is built from TRBV9 and TRBJ1-1; tentatively, D is TRBD1 (5 bases). CDR3 length: 15 amino acids. Trimming removed 0 bases at V and 3 bases at J, with 12 bases between. The germline V gene has CDR1 SGDLS and CDR2 YYNGEE. The CDR3 region is CASSVDSGGHTEAFF. The CDR3, as DNA: TGTGCCAGCAGCGTAGATTCGGGGGGACACACTGAAGCTTTCTTT.

The chain carries TRBV18 and TRBJ2-7; 10 positions match TRBD2. Germline CDR1 reads KGHSH; CDR2 reads LQKENI. The ends lost 1 base at V and 2 bases at J; junction bases unmatched: 2. The CDR3 runs to 15 residues. CDR3 residues: CASSPHGLAAYEQYF. The DNA of the CDR3 is TGTGCCAGCTCACCACACGGACTAGCGGCCTACGAGCAGTACTTC. Full variable domain (outside the CDR3, taken from reference TRBV18 and TRBJ2-7): NAGVMQNPRHLVRRRGQEARLRCSPMKGHSHVYWYRQLPEEGLKFMVYLQKENIIDESGMPKERFSAEFPKEGPSILRIQQVVRGDSAAYFCASSPHGLAAYEQYFGPGTRLTVT.

The rearrangement uses TRBV5-4 and TRBJ1-2; D might be TRBD1 (6 bases). CDR1 and CDR2 from the germline V gene are SGHNT and YYREEE (reference sequence). Trimming left V 4 bases short and J 4 bases short, with 17 bases between. CDR3 length: 15 residues. CDR3 sequence: CASSDQTGFRYGYTF. CDR3 coding DNA: TGTGCCAGCAGCGACCAGACAGGATTCCGCTATGGCTACACCTTC.

The CDR3 region is CASREGGPPGVVTQYF. The CDR3 DNA is TGTGCCAGCAGGGAGGGGGGCCCCCCCGGGGTGGTGACCCAGTACTTC. V usage is TRBV28 and J usage is TRBJ2-5; D might be TRBD1 or TRBD2, each matching 6 bases. Looked up from germline, CDR1 is MDHEN and CDR2 is SYDVKM. Trimming shortened V by 6 bases and J by 7 bases, and 24 bases separated the two germline ends. The CDR3 extends over 16 amino acids.

The DNA for the CDR3 is TGTGCCAGCAGCCCAGACGGGGAGGGGGAGCTGTTTTTT. It codes for CASSPDGEGELFF. This chain uses TRBV11-3 with TRBJ2-2, with a possible D match to TRBD2 (5 bases). Trimming removed 5 bases from V and 8 bases from J, with 12 bases in between. The CDR3 totals 13 residues. Looked up from germline, CDR1 is SGHNT and CDR2 is YENEEA.

This chain's CDR3 is CASSNVGTYNEQFF. CDR3 DNA sequence: TGTGCCAGCTCGAACGTAGGCACCTACAATGAGCAGTTCTTC. This chain connects TRBV18 to TRBJ2-1, with D hard to call. The CDR3 runs to 14 residues. Germline loops: CDR1 KGHSH, CDR2 LQKENI. V was cut by 6 bases and J by 2 bases, with 11 bases left in between.

In the case of this clone: Other DNA sequences from this sample encode an identical CDR3 as well. The V and J genes are TRBV28 and TRBJ2-2, with TRBD1 as a possible D gene (5 bases). CDR3 length: 13 amino acids. V shed 6 bases and J shed 5 bases, with 10 bases lying between them. Germline values: CDR1 MDHEN, CDR2 SYDVKM. CDR3 in amino acids: CASRSSGTGELFF. The DNA for the CDR3 is TGTGCCAGCAGGTCATCAGGGACCGGGGAGCTGTTTTTT.

This chain links TRBV21-1 with TRBJ2-1; no DNA check was done on the table's D call, TRBD2. TRBV21-1 is a listed pseudogene. This CDR3 comprises 13 residues. In DNA form, the CDR3 reads TGTGCCAGCATAATAGCCGCCTACAATGAGCAGTTCTTC. Translating it yields CASIIAAYNEQFF.

A note on this clone: One junction end disagrees with the germline gene, perhaps due to a read error. The sample carries other DNA sequences with the same CDR3. This rearrangement joins TRBV6-5 to TRBJ1-3; D is uncertain. The germline V gene has CDR1 MNHEY and CDR2 SVGAGI. CDR3 length: 13 amino acids. The CDR3 sequence: CASRRNSGNTIYF. CDR3 DNA sequence: TGTGCAAGCAGGAGGAATTCTGGAAACACCATATATTTT.

The V gene is TRBV19, the J gene TRBJ2-4, with 14 bases aligning to TRBD2. This CDR3 is built from 15 residues. Per the germline V gene, CDR1 is LNHDA and CDR2 is SQIVND (reference sequence). V was pared by 4 bases and J by 7 bases, with 3 bases of the junction left unmatched. For the CDR3, the DNA is TGTGCCAGTAGTAGACTAGCGGGAGGGAAGAACATTCAGTACTTC. Translating it yields CASSRLAGGKNIQYF.

This chain uses TRBV28 with TRBJ2-7; 16 nucleotides match TRBD2. From germline, CDR1 is MDHEN and CDR2 SYDVKM. This CDR3 is built from 18 residues. V was clipped by 6 bases and J by 5 bases; unmatched bases: 13. The CDR3 nucleotides read TGTGCCAGCAGCCCGCCGGGACTAGCGGGAGGGCAGTTTAACGAGCAGTACTTC. This gives the protein CASSPPGLAGGQFNEQYF. Combining the CDR3 with reference TRBV28 and TRBJ2-7 gives the whole variable domain DVKVTQSSRYLVKRTGEKVFLECVQDMDHENMFWYRQDPGLGLRLIYFSYDVKMKEKGDIPEGYSVSREKKERFSLILESASTNQTSMYLCASSPPGLAGGQFNEQYFGPGTRLTVT.